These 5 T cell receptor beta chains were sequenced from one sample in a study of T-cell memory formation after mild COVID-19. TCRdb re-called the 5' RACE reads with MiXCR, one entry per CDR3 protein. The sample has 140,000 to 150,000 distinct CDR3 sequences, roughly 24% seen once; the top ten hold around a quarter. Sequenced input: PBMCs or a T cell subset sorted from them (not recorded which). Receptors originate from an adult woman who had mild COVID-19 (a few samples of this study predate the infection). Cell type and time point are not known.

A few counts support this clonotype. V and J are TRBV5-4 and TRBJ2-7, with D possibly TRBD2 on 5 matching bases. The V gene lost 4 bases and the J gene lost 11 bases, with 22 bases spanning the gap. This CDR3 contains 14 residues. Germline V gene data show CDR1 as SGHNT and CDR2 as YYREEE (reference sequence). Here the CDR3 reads CASSLYLSPDSKYF. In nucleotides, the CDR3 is TGTGCCAGCAGCCTCTACCTGTCCCCGGACTCAAAGTACTTC.

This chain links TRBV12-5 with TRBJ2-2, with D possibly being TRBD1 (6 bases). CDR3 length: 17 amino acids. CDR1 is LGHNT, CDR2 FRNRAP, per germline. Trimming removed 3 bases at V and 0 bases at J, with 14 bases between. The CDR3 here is CASGFFIQGTNTGELFF. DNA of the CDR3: TGTGCTAGTGGTTTCTTTATCCAGGGGACGAACACCGGGGAGCTGTTTTTT.

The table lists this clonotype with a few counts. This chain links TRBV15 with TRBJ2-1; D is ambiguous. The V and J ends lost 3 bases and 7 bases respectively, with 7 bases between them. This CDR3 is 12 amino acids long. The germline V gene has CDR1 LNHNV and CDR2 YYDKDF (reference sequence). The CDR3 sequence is CATSRDGNEQFF. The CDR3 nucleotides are TGTGCCACCAGCAGGGATGGAAATGAGCAGTTCTTC.

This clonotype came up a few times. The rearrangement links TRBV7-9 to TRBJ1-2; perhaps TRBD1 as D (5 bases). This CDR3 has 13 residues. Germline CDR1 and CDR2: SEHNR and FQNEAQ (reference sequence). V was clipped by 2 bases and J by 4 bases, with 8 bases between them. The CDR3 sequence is CASSLRTGYGYTF. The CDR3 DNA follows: TGTGCCAGCAGCTTAAGAACAGGCTATGGCTACACCTTC.

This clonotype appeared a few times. This chain's CDR3 is CASSWEDSTEAFF. CDR3 coding DNA: TGTGCCAGCAGCTGGGAAGACAGCACTGAAGCTTTCTTT. This chain links TRBV7-9 with TRBJ1-1; perhaps TRBD1 as D (5 bases). The CDR3 contains 13 residues. The V end was cut by 4 bases, the J end by 4 bases, with 10 bases between. Germline loops: CDR1 SEHNR, CDR2 FQNEAQ (reference sequence).